What follows are 22 T cell receptor beta chains derived from one specimen sequenced in a study of blood T cell repertoires in COVID-19. TCRdb's table, derived via immunoSEQ multiplex PCR, lists solely in-frame clones and lacks some. This sample has 75,000 to 100,000 clones, with less than 90% found just once. Sequencing was performed on peripheral blood. The origin of the receptors is a human donor in a cohort sampled during active COVID-19.

The chain couples TRBV10-3 to TRBJ2-3; 9 nucleotides line up with TRBD2. V was pared by 6 bases and J by 4 bases, with 8 bases of the junction left unmatched. This CDR3 is built from 15 residues. Germline CDR1 reads ENHRY; CDR2 reads SYGVKD. CDR3 protein: CAIRSLGGGADTQYF. The CDR3 nucleotides are TGTGCCATCAGATCATTGGGCGGGGGGGCAGATACGCAGTATTTT.

This clone was seen more than once but under ten times. The rearrangement joins TRBV2 to TRBJ1-2, with D maybe TRBD1 (5 bases). V was trimmed by 5 bases and J by 10 bases, leaving 17 bases between them. There are 13 residues in the CDR3. Germline V gene sequence: CDR1 SNHLY, CDR2 FYNNEI. CDR3 nucleotides: TGTGCCAGCAGTCCGGACATATCAGGAATCTACACCTTC. Amino acids: CASSPDISGIYTF.

The rearrangement uses TRBV5-1 and TRBJ2-7, with 12 bases matching TRBD2. The ends lost 0 bases at V and 5 bases at J; junction bases unmatched: 12. Germline V gene data show CDR1 as SGHRS and CDR2 as YFSETQ. The CDR3 has 18 residues. The CDR3 bases are TGCGCCAGCAGCTTGGCCGGTCTAGCGGGAGGGCCAAACCACGAGCAGTACTTC. Translating it yields CASSLAGLAGGPNHEQYF.

The rearrangement uses TRBV7-9 and TRBJ2-7; D is possibly TRBD1 (6 bases). Germline CDR1 and CDR2: SEHNR and FQNEAQ (reference sequence). The CDR3 is 12 residues long. Trimming took 5 bases from V and 7 from J, leaving 12 bases between them. CDR3 in amino acids: CASSAGAGEQYF. In nucleotides, the CDR3 is TGTGCCAGCAGCGCAGGGGCTGGGGAGCAGTACTTC.

This clone was picked up a small number of times. The J gene is TRBJ1-3, the V gene TRBV29-1; 7 positions match TRBD1. V lost 4 bases, J lost 4 bases, and 4 bases stayed unmatched. From germline, CDR1 is SQVTM and CDR2 ANQGSEA. The CDR3 has 13 residues. The CDR3 DNA sequence: TGCAGCGTTGTCGACAGGGTAGGAAACACCATATATTTT. This gives the protein CSVVDRVGNTIYF. Using reference TRBV29-1 and TRBJ1-3 for the parts outside the CDR3, the full variable domain is SAVISQKPSRDICQRGTSLTIQCQVDSQVTMMFWYRQQPGQSLTLIATANQGSEATYESGFVIDKFPISRPNLTFSTLTVSNMSPEDSSIYLCSVVDRVGNTIYFGEGSWLTVV.

This rearrangement joins TRBV2 to TRBJ2-7; a possible D gene is TRBD1 (6 bases). CDR1 and CDR2 from the germline V gene are SNHLY and FYNNEI. CDR3 length: 13 amino acids. Trimming left V 5 bases short and J 5 bases short, with 13 bases between. The CDR3 is CASSTGIWDEQYF. The CDR3 DNA is TGTGCCAGCAGTACAGGGATTTGGGACGAGCAGTACTTC. The whole variable domain, filled in from reference TRBV2 and TRBJ2-7, reads EPEVTQTPSHQVTQMGQEVILRCVPISNHLYFYWYRQILGQKVEFLVSFYNNEISEKSEIFDDQFSVERPDGSNFTLKIRSTKLEDSAMYFCASSTGIWDEQYFGPGTRLTVT.

This rearrangement joins TRBV30 to TRBJ1-1, with D possibly TRBD1 on 6 matching bases. The CDR3 totals 12 residues. Trimming shortened V by 7 bases and J by 10 bases, and 19 bases separated the two germline ends. Germline CDR1 and CDR2: GTSNPN and SVGIG (reference sequence). The CDR3, as DNA: TGTGCCTATACCCTCGGACAGCAGAGAGCTTTCTTT. Amino acid sequence: CAYTLGQQRAFF.

The V call is TRBV29-1, the J call TRBJ2-5; the match to TRBD1 covers 10 bases. V gave up 3 bases and J gave up 5 bases; unmatched junction bases: 3. From germline, CDR1 is SQVTM and CDR2 ANQGSEA. The CDR3 is made up of 13 amino acids. The CDR3 sequence: CSVDGQGGETQYF. The CDR3 coding sequence is TGCAGCGTTGATGGACAGGGGGGGGAGACCCAGTACTTC.

J is TRBJ2-1 and V is TRBV28; 9 bases agree with TRBD2. Trimming took 7 bases from V and 12 from J; bases not matched to a gene: 10. This CDR3 contains 13 residues. Germline-derived CDR1 and CDR2 are MDHEN and SYDVKM. The DNA of the CDR3 is TGTGCCAGCAATCTAGCGGGACTAGAGGGGCAGTTCTTC. Protein: CASNLAGLEGQFF.

V gene TRBV5-1 combines with J gene TRBJ1-1, with D hard to call. Per the germline V gene, CDR1 is SGHRS and CDR2 is YFSETQ. The ends were cut back, 4 bases at V and 1 base at J, with 5 bases in the middle. The CDR3 has 12 amino acids. DNA for the CDR3: TGCGCCAGCAGCGAGCCGAACACTGAAGCTTTCTTT. As protein: CASSEPNTEAFF.

The chain uses TRBV2 and TRBJ2-3; 7 nucleotides agree with TRBD2. This CDR3 contains 14 residues. J was trimmed by 0 bases and V by 7 bases; bases with no gene match: 4. In germline, CDR1 is SNHLY, CDR2 FYNNEI. Here the CDR3 DNA reads TGTGCCAGCAACCTAGCGGCTAGCACAGATACGCAGTATTTT. Encoded protein: CASNLAASTDTQYF.

The chain couples TRBV9 to TRBJ2-3, with D maybe TRBD1 (6 bases). Deletions cut 4 bases from V and 1 base from J, with 13 bases between. CDR1 and CDR2 (germline): SGDLS, YYNGEE. The CDR3 runs 15 residues. The CDR3 reads CASSFRAGGTDTQYF. Here the CDR3 DNA reads TGTGCCAGCAGCTTTCGGGCAGGGGGCACAGATACGCAGTATTTT.

This clone was found a few times. V usage is TRBV6-5 and J usage is TRBJ2-7; 9 bases line up with TRBD2. CDR3 length: 14 residues. V shed 6 bases and J 2 bases; nucleotides not matched to a gene: 5. Germline V gene data show CDR1 as MNHEY and CDR2 as SVGAGI. CDR3 sequence reads: CASRTSGGTYEQYF. In DNA form, the CDR3 reads TGTGCCAGCAGAACAAGCGGGGGGACCTACGAGCAGTACTTC.

The chain has TRBV18 and TRBJ1-1; the D is unclear. The CDR3 length is 13 residues. Germline V gene data show CDR1 as KGHSH and CDR2 as LQKENI. Trimming took off 3 bases at V and 1 base at J, with 6 bases between the two ends. CDR3 nucleotide sequence: TGTGCCAGCTCACCTACTCAGAACACTGAAGCTTTCTTT. Translating gives CASSPTQNTEAFF. Looking up the rest from reference TRBV18 and TRBJ1-1 gives the full variable domain: NAGVMQNPRHLVRRRGQEARLRCSPMKGHSHVYWYRQLPEEGLKFMVYLQKENIIDESGMPKERFSAEFPKEGPSILRIQQVVRGDSAAYFCASSPTQNTEAFFGQGTRLTVV.

The V gene is TRBV30, the J gene TRBJ1-2; no reliable D call. V lost 4 bases and J 4 bases, leaving 13 bases between the germline ends. Germline V gene lookup returns CDR1 GTSNPN and CDR2 SVGIG (reference sequence). The CDR3 is made up of 13 amino acids. The chain's CDR3 is CAWTGVIGYGYTF. The CDR3 DNA is TGTGCCTGGACCGGGGTGATAGGCTATGGCTACACCTTC.

V is TRBV9 and J is TRBJ2-5, with 8 positions matching TRBD1. Trimming took 3 bases from V and 6 from J; bases not matched to a gene: 10. The CDR3 spans 15 residues. Germline assignment: CDR1 SGDLS and CDR2 YYNGEE. The DNA for the CDR3 is TGTGCCAGCAGCGAACTGACAGGGGTCGGGAAGACCCAGTACTTC. It translates to CASSELTGVGKTQYF.

There are a few counts of this clone. CDR3: CASSFRTFDGNTEAFF. In nucleotides, the CDR3 is TGTGCCAGCAGTTTCAGGACTTTCGATGGGAACACTGAAGCTTTCTTT. The chain combines TRBV6-5 with TRBJ1-1; D gene unclear. Germline assignment: CDR1 MNHEY and CDR2 SVGAGI. The CDR3 totals 16 residues. Trimming stripped 4 bases from V and 1 base from J, with 16 bases between.

This clone appeared once. V and J are TRBV3-1 (or the pseudogene TRBV3-2) and TRBJ2-1; TRBD1 matches 10 bases. Germline V gives CDR1 LGHDT, CDR2 YNNKEL (reference sequence). J lost 14 bases, V lost 5 bases, and 6 bases had no gene match. This CDR3 is 12 amino acids long. CDR3 residues: CASSGWTGGKFF. The CDR3 region has the DNA TGTGCCAGCAGCGGGTGGACAGGGGGTAAGTTCTTC.

This clone was recorded once. The chain has TRBV24-1 and TRBJ2-1; TRBD1 matches at 7 bases. J gave up 4 bases and V 4 bases, and 21 bases lay outside the gene matches. CDR3 length: 20 amino acids. The V gene's germline CDR1 is KGHDR and CDR2 SFDVKD. The CDR3 nucleotides read TGTGCCACCAGTGAACGACAGGGTCGGGCGGGTTTGGGTGCTTACAATGAGCAGTTCTTC. Its protein is CATSERQGRAGLGAYNEQFF.

V usage is TRBV15 and J usage is TRBJ2-5; TRBD2 agrees at 12 bases. V was pared by 1 base and J by 5 bases, with 8 bases of the junction left unmatched. CDR1 is LNHNV, CDR2 YYDKDF, per germline (reference sequence). The CDR3 consists of 17 residues. The CDR3 loop reads CATSRAIGTSGRETQYF. DNA of the CDR3: TGTGCCACCAGCAGAGCCATTGGGACTAGCGGGCGGGAGACCCAGTACTTC.

The chain recombines TRBV7-9 with TRBJ2-7; TRBD2 is a possible D gene (6 bases). The length of the CDR3 is 14 residues. The germline gives CDR1 SEHNR, CDR2 FQNEAQ (reference sequence). Between the trimmed V and J ends, which lost 5 bases and 5 bases, there was a span of 16 bases. CDR3 loop: CASSTPSVWNEQYF. DNA for the CDR3: TGTGCCAGCAGCACGCCTAGCGTCTGGAACGAGCAGTACTTC.

This chain uses TRBV7-2 with TRBJ2-3, with a possible D match to TRBD1 (6 bases). The V end lost 1 base, the J end lost 6 bases, and 11 bases lay between the germline ends. CDR3 length equals 14 residues. Germline-derived CDR1 and CDR2 are SGHTA and FQGNSA. CDR3 nucleotides: TGTGCCAGCAGCTTAGACCGGGGACATGATACGCAGTATTTT. The encoded protein is CASSLDRGHDTQYF.